Detailed here is one T cell receptor beta chain. In the original analysis: Reference gene primer amplification gave nucleated cell count estimates. Sequenced by immunoSEQ multiplex PCR; TCRdb stores in-frame clones only, minus some. D and trimming come from the DNA, and the V and J calls and clone size come from that table. Of about 230,000 clones in the sample, about 86% are singletons; the top ten hold about 5.7%. The sample originates from a study of blood T cell repertoires in COVID-19. On the study more broadly: The study drew acute and convalescent COVID-19 samples from the United States, Italy and Spain. Sample material is recorded as cDNA or gDNA derived from T cells, B-cell-depleted T cells, or PBMCs.

The sequenced sample consisted of peripheral blood. This clonotype was obtained from an elderly man with acute or convalescent COVID-19.

The chain's CDR3 is CASSLARGWDQPQHF. CDR3 DNA: TGTGCCAGCAGCTTGGCCAGGGGCTGGGATCAGCCCCAGCATTTT. The V call is TRBV7-2, the J call TRBJ1-5, with D possibly matching TRBD1 (6 bases). V lost 3 bases, J lost 5 bases, and 14 bases lay in between. This CDR3 region has 15 residues. Germline CDR1 reads SGHTA; CDR2 reads FQGNSA.